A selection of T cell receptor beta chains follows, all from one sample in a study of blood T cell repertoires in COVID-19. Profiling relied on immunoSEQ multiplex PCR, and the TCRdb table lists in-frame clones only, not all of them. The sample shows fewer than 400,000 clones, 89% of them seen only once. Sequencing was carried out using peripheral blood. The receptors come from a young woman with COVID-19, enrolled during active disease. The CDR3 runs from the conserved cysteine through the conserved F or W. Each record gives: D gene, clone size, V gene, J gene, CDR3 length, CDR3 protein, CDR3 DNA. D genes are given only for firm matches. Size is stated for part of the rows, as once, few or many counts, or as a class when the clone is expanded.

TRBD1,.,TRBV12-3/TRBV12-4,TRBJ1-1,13,CASSSGQELEAFF,TGTGCCAGCAGCTCAGGACAGGAGCTTGAAGCTTTCTTT
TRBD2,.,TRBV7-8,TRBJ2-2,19,CASSLVVGLAGSNTGELFF,TGTGCCAGCAGCTTAGTAGTCGGACTAGCGGGGTCGAACACCGGGGAGCTGTTTTTT
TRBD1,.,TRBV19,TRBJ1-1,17,CASSIKYDRGLGTEAFF,TGTGCCAGTAGTATAAAGTATGACAGGGGGCTCGGCACTGAAGCTTTCTTT
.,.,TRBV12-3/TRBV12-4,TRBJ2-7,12,CASRQYPYEQYF,TGTGCCAGTCGACAGTATCCCTACGAGCAGTACTTC
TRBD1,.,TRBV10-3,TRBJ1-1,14,CAIRSDRGDTEAFF,TGTGCCATCAGGTCGGACAGGGGAGACACTGAAGCTTTCTTT
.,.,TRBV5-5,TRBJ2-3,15,CASSPWLASTDTQYF,TGTGCCAGCAGCCCGTGGCTAGCAAGCACAGATACGCAGTATTTT
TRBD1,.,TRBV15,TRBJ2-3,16,CATSSPGQGRSDTQYF,TGTGCCACCAGCAGCCCTGGACAGGGCCGGTCAGATACGCAGTATTTT
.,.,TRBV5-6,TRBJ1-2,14,CASSSGTNTYGYTF,TGTGCCAGCAGCTCCGGGACAAACACCTATGGCTACACCTTC
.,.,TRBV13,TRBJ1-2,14,CASSVATENYGYTF,TGTGCCAGCAGCGTTGCGACAGAAAACTATGGCTACACCTTC
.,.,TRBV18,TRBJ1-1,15,CASSPPKQGNTEAFF,TGTGCCAGCTCACCACCCAAACAGGGGAACACTGAAGCTTTCTTT
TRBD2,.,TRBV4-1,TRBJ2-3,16,CASSRVSGGTTDTQYF,TGCGCCAGCAGCCGGGTTAGCGGGGGGACCACAGATACGCAGTATTTT
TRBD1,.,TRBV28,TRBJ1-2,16,CASSLQGAVSGGGYTF,TGTGCCAGCAGCCTACAGGGGGCTGTGTCTGGTGGTGGCTACACCTTC
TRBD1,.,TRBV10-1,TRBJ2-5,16,CASHACSGQYQETQYF,TGCGCCAGCCACGCCTGCTCGGGACAGTACCAAGAGACCCAGTACTTC
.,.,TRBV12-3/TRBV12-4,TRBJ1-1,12,CASSLRGNEAFF,TGTGCCAGCAGTTTAAGGGGAAATGAAGCTTTCTTT
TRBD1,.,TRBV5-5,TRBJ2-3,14,CASSPGQGLDTQYF,TGTGCCAGCAGCCCGGGACAGGGTTTAGATACGCAGTATTTT
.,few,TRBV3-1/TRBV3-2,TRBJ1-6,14,CASSQGGDNSPLHF,TGTGCCAGCAGCCAAGGGGGGGACAATTCACCCCTCCACTTT
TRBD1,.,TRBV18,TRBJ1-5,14,CASSPTGDAQPQHF,TGTGCCAGCTCACCAACAGGGGATGCTCAGCCCCAGCATTTT
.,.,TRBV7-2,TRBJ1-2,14,CASSLVGFQGGYTF,TGTGCCAGCAGCTTAGTGGGGTTTCAGGGTGGCTACACCTTC
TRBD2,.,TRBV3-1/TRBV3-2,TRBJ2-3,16,CASRGMASGFTDTQYF,TGTGCCAGCCGGGGAATGGCTAGCGGTTTCACAGATACGCAGTATTTT
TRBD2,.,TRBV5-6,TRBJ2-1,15,CASSLIRDYLNEQFF,TGTGCCAGCAGCTTGATTCGGGACTACCTCAATGAGCAGTTCTTC
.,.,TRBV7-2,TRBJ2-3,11,CASTGADTQYF,TGTGCATCGACAGGAGCCGATACGCAGTATTTT
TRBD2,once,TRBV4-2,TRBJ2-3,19,CASSQDLLASGASTDTQYF,TGTGCCAGCAGCCAAGATTTGTTGGCTAGCGGGGCTAGCACAGATACGCAGTATTTT
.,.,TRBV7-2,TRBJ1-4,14,CASRLEATNEKLFF,TGTGCCAGCAGGTTGGAGGCAACTAATGAAAAACTGTTTTTT
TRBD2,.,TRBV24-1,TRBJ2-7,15,CATSDWTSGGNEQYF,TGTGCCACCAGTGATTGGACTAGCGGGGGGAACGAGCAGTACTTC
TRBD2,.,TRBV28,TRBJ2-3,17,CASSPRGSGGSTDTQYF,TGTGCCAGCAGTCCTCGGGGTAGCGGGGGGTCCACAGATACGCAGTATTTT
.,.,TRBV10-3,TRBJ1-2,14,CAISEGTGYYGYTF,TGTGCCATCAGTGAAGGTACAGGGTACTATGGCTACACCTTC
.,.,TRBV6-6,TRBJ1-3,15,CASRPTQVSGNTIYF,TGTGCCAGCAGACCAACCCAGGTTTCTGGAAACACCATATATTTT
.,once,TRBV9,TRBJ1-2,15,CASSLRGGAGYGYTF,TGTGCCAGCAGCCTGCGAGGCGGGGCGGGCTATGGCTACACCTTC
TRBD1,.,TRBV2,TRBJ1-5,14,CASRRQGGNQPQHF,TGTGCCAGCAGGAGACAGGGGGGCAATCAGCCCCAGCATTTT
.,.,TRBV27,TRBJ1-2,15,CASSPTGRRGYGYTF,TGTGCCAGCAGTCCGACAGGCCGACGCGGCTATGGCTACACCTTC
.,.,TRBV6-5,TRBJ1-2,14,CASSLESGTYGYTF,TGTGCCAGCAGCCTTGAGTCAGGTACTTATGGCTACACCTTC
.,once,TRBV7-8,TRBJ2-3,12,CASSPPGDTQYF,TGTGCCAGCAGCCCTCCAGGGGATACGCAGTATTTT
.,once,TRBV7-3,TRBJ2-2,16,CASSLSVTTGTGELFF,TGTGCCAGCAGCTTATCCGTGACTACGGGCACCGGGGAGCTGTTTTTT
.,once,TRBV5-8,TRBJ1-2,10,CASSPYGYTF,TGTGCCAGCAGTCCTTATGGCTACACCTTC
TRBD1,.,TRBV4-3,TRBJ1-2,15,CASSPGTVPNYGYTF,TGCGCCAGCAGCCCCGGGACAGTCCCTAACTATGGCTACACCTTC
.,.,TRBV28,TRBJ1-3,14,CASSLQRGWDTIYF,TGTGCCAGCAGTTTACAAAGGGGATGGGACACCATATATTTT
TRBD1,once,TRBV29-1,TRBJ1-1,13,CSASRQGDTEAFF,TGCAGCGCCAGTCGACAGGGAGACACTGAAGCTTTCTTT
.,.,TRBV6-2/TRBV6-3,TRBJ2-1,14,CASSYAFRTNEQFF,TGTGCCAGCAGTTACGCGTTCCGTACGAATGAGCAGTTCTTC
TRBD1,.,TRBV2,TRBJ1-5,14,CASSGDRGHQPQHF,TGTGCCAGCAGCGGGGACAGGGGGCATCAGCCCCAGCATTTT
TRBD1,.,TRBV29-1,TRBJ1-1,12,CSAWDRNTEAFF,TGCAGCGCGTGGGACAGGAACACTGAAGCTTTCTTT